These T cell receptor beta chains were read from a single sample in a study of response to subunit inactivated influenza vaccine. One entry per CDR3 protein, called by TCRdb with MiXCR from the RT-PCR reads. The sample has about 700,000 distinct CDR3 sequences, roughly 15% seen once. The sequences come from PBMCs from blood, collected around two weeks before vaccination. The receptors here all came from a man aged 45-65 years who received an inactivated influenza vaccine. Both conserved end residues are part of each CDR3. Fields, in order: D gene, J gene, clone size, CDR3 length, V gene, CDR3 DNA, CDR3 protein. D genes are given only for firm matches. Not all rows give a size; the values are once, few, many and, for expanded clones, a class.

D: .
J: TRBJ2-1
size: .
length: 13
V: TRBV20-1
DNA: TGCAGCGGACCTAAACAGGGAGGACATGAGCAGTTCTTC
CDR3: CSGPKQGGHEQFF

D: TRBD1
J: TRBJ2-3
size: few
length: 16
V: TRBV16
DNA: TGTGCCAGCAGCCAATCCGGGACAGTCCTCACAGATACGCAGTATTTT
CDR3: CASSQSGTVLTDTQYF

D: .
J: TRBJ2-1
size: .
length: 15
V: TRBV6-5
DNA: TGTGCCAGCAGTTACGGGGCCCCCTCCTACAATGAGCAGTTCTTC
CDR3: CASSYGAPSYNEQFF

D: TRBD1
J: TRBJ2-1
size: .
length: 21
V: TRBV7-3
DNA: TGTGCCAGCAGCTTAAGGATGACTTTGGGACAGGGAGGACCAGCCATCAATGAGCAGTTCTTC
CDR3: CASSLRMTLGQGGPAINEQFF

D: .
J: TRBJ1-1
size: .
length: 13
V: TRBV6-6
DNA: TGTGCCAGCAGTGACCTAGACAAGTTGGGGGCTTTCTTT
CDR3: CASSDLDKLGAFF

D: TRBD2
J: TRBJ2-5
size: .
length: 16
V: TRBV9
DNA: TGTGCCAGCAGCCCCCGTGGTAGCGGGAGTCTTGAGACCCAGTACTTC
CDR3: CASSPRGSGSLETQYF

D: .
J: TRBJ1-1
size: many
length: 15
V: TRBV6-1
DNA: TGTGCCAGCAGTGATGTCTGGGACGGGGTCCCTGAAGCTTTCTTT
CDR3: CASSDVWDGVPEAFF

D: .
J: TRBJ2-3
size: many
length: 15
V: TRBV9
DNA: TGTGCCAGCAGCTCCTTCTTGAGGTGGGGAGATACGCAGTATTTT
CDR3: CASSSFLRWGDTQYF

D: .
J: TRBJ2-1
size: few
length: 14
V: TRBV20-1
DNA: TGCAGTGCTAGAATCGTCCGGGACTACAATGAGCAGTTCTTC
CDR3: CSARIVRDYNEQFF

D: TRBD2
J: TRBJ2-5
size: few
length: 16
V: TRBV6-5
DNA: TGTGCCAGCAGTTACTCCAGACTAGCGGGAGAAGAGACCCAGTACTTC
CDR3: CASSYSRLAGEETQYF

D: .
J: TRBJ1-5
size: .
length: 13
V: TRBV10-2
DNA: TGCGCCAGCGGCGACGGTTTCAATCAGCCCCAGCATTTT
CDR3: CASGDGFNQPQHF

D: .
J: TRBJ2-2
size: .
length: 14
V: TRBV6-2/TRBV6-3
DNA: TGTGCCAGCAGTCCCTCTCGGAACACCGGGGAGCTGTTTTTT
CDR3: CASSPSRNTGELFF

D: .
J: TRBJ2-1
size: few
length: 14
V: TRBV9
DNA: TGTGCCAGCAGCCGGGACTTGGTCTTGGATGAGCAGTTCTTC
CDR3: CASSRDLVLDEQFF

D: .
J: TRBJ2-1
size: few
length: 15
V: TRBV6-5
DNA: TGTGCCAGCAGTTACTCGCCCCAGGGGCTCGGTGAGCAGTTCTTC
CDR3: CASSYSPQGLGEQFF

D: TRBD1
J: TRBJ1-2
size: .
length: 15
V: TRBV7-9
DNA: TGTGCCAGCAGCTCCAGGGACAGCCAATATTATGGCTACACCTTC
CDR3: CASSSRDSQYYGYTF

D: TRBD2
J: TRBJ2-7
size: few
length: 12
V: TRBV10-3
DNA: TGTGCCACGGGGACTAGCGGGTACGAGCAGTACTTC
CDR3: CATGTSGYEQYF

D: .
J: TRBJ2-1
size: few
length: 15
V: TRBV24-1
DNA: TGTGCCACCAGTGATTTTGGGTTGGAGTCAGGGCGACAGTTCTTC
CDR3: CATSDFGLESGRQFF

D: TRBD2
J: TRBJ2-1
size: .
length: 14
V: TRBV20-1
DNA: TGCAGTGCTAGAAGGGTTAGCGGGAGTTCGTTGCAGTTCTTC
CDR3: CSARRVSGSSLQFF

D: .
J: TRBJ1-2
size: .
length: 14
V: TRBV5-5
DNA: TGTGCCAGCAGCTTGGGACAGCTCAACTATGGCTACACCTTC
CDR3: CASSLGQLNYGYTF

D: .
J: TRBJ1-2
size: many
length: 13
V: TRBV7-2
DNA: TGTGCCAGCAGCTTAGTGGCTAACTATGGCTACACCTTC
CDR3: CASSLVANYGYTF

D: TRBD2
J: TRBJ2-3
size: .
length: 16
V: TRBV15
DNA: TGTGCCACCAGCGTAAGCGGGGGCCCACCGAAAGATACGCAGTATTTT
CDR3: CATSVSGGPPKDTQYF

D: TRBD2
J: TRBJ2-1
size: few
length: 21
V: TRBV4-1
DNA: TGCGCCAGCAGCCCCTGGGAGCGGGGTCCATTTTATTCTCTACGCTCGAATGAGCAGTTCTTC
CDR3: CASSPWERGPFYSLRSNEQFF

D: .
J: TRBJ2-2
size: many
length: 12
V: TRBV29-1
DNA: TGCAGCGCCCTGTCGAACACCGGGGAGCTGTTTTTT
CDR3: CSALSNTGELFF

D: TRBD2
J: TRBJ2-1
size: few
length: 16
V: TRBV20-1
DNA: TGCAGTGCTAGAGATCTCGGACTAGCGGCCTTAAATGAGCAGTTCTTC
CDR3: CSARDLGLAALNEQFF

D: TRBD1
J: TRBJ1-1
size: few
length: 15
V: TRBV4-2
DNA: TGTGCCAGCAGCCAAGTAAGGGGACAGGGCACTGAAGCTTTCTTT
CDR3: CASSQVRGQGTEAFF

D: TRBD2
J: TRBJ2-1
size: few
length: 16
V: TRBV30
DNA: TGTGCCTGGAGGGCCCCGGGACTAGCGGGAGGTAATGAGCAGTTCTTC
CDR3: CAWRAPGLAGGNEQFF

D: .
J: TRBJ1-5
size: .
length: 16
V: TRBV5-6
DNA: TGTGCCAGCAGCGCCAGCCCGGCATTTAGCAATCAGCCCCAGCATTTT
CDR3: CASSASPAFSNQPQHF

D: .
J: TRBJ1-6
size: many
length: 15
V: TRBV27
DNA: TGTGCCAGCAGCACCGACCCTCTGGGGTATTCACCCCTCCACTTT
CDR3: CASSTDPLGYSPLHF

D: TRBD2
J: TRBJ2-1
size: few
length: 18
V: TRBV28
DNA: TGTGCCAGCAGTTTATGGCGGGGACGGGGTAGCGGGAGTAATGAGCAGTTCTTC
CDR3: CASSLWRGRGSGSNEQFF

D: .
J: TRBJ2-3
size: .
length: 15
V: TRBV19
DNA: TGTGCCAGTAGTATCCCTAGCCGAGGCTCAGATACGCAGTATTTT
CDR3: CASSIPSRGSDTQYF

D: .
J: TRBJ1-2
size: many
length: 12
V: TRBV29-1
DNA: TGCAGCGTTGAAGATCGGCTCAATGGCTACACCTTC
CDR3: CSVEDRLNGYTF

D: TRBD1
J: TRBJ1-1
size: few
length: 13
V: TRBV20-1
DNA: TGCAGTGCGCCCAGGGGGCCCCACACTGAAGCTTTCTTT
CDR3: CSAPRGPHTEAFF

D: .
J: TRBJ1-4
size: .
length: 15
V: TRBV5-5
DNA: TGTGCCAGCAGCTTGAAACCGAGCAACAATGAAAAACTGTTTTTT
CDR3: CASSLKPSNNEKLFF

D: .
J: TRBJ2-7
size: few
length: 13
V: TRBV20-1
DNA: TGCAGTGCCCCCCACAGTCTCAACTACGAGCAGTACTTC
CDR3: CSAPHSLNYEQYF

D: TRBD2
J: TRBJ2-7
size: many
length: 13
V: TRBV20-1
DNA: TGCAGTGTCAGACTAGCGTACGCCTACGAGCAGTACTTC
CDR3: CSVRLAYAYEQYF

D: .
J: TRBJ2-7
size: .
length: 15
V: TRBV11-3
DNA: TGTGCCAGCAGCTTAGACGGTCACAACTCCTACGAGCAGTACTTC
CDR3: CASSLDGHNSYEQYF

D: .
J: TRBJ2-2
size: .
length: 16
V: TRBV6-1
DNA: TGTGCCAGCAGCCCCCTCCGGGACTTACGCACCGGGGAGCTGTTTTTT
CDR3: CASSPLRDLRTGELFF

D: TRBD2
J: TRBJ2-2
size: few
length: 16
V: TRBV29-1
DNA: TGCAGCGTTGAGGCCCCGGGGAGGGTGCCCACCGGGGAGCTGTTTTTT
CDR3: CSVEAPGRVPTGELFF

D: TRBD2
J: TRBJ2-1
size: few
length: 13
V: TRBV20-1
DNA: TGCAGTCCTAGCGGGAGCTCCTACAATGAGCAGTTCTTC
CDR3: CSPSGSSYNEQFF

D: .
J: TRBJ1-4
size: .
length: 13
V: TRBV5-6
DNA: TGTGCCAGCAGCTTGGGCTTTAATGAAAAACTGTTTTTT
CDR3: CASSLGFNEKLFF

D: TRBD2
J: TRBJ2-5
size: .
length: 14
V: TRBV15
DNA: TGTGCCACCAGCAGCGGGAGGACCGTAGAGACCCAGTACTTC
CDR3: CATSSGRTVETQYF

D: .
J: TRBJ1-4
size: few
length: 15
V: TRBV7-9
DNA: TGTGCCAGCAGCTCCAGCGCGGGGTCGCGTGAAAAACTGTTTTTT
CDR3: CASSSSAGSREKLFF

D: .
J: TRBJ2-1
size: .
length: 15
V: TRBV3-1
DNA: TGTGCCAGCAGCCGCGGGCGAGGGGGGTATTATGAGCAGTTCTTC
CDR3: CASSRGRGGYYEQFF

D: TRBD1
J: TRBJ2-2
size: .
length: 18
V: TRBV3-1
DNA: TGTGCCTTCTGCAGAAGGCTGGGACAGGGATCGAACACCGGGGAGCTGTTTTTT
CDR3: CAFCRRLGQGSNTGELFF

D: TRBD1
J: TRBJ2-7
size: .
length: 15
V: TRBV20-1
DNA: TGCAGTGCTAACTCCTTGAGGACAGGGGCCTACGAGCAGTACTTC
CDR3: CSANSLRTGAYEQYF

D: TRBD2
J: TRBJ2-3
size: few
length: 19
V: TRBV6-5
DNA: TGTGCCAGCAGTTACCCGAAACCGGGACTAGCGTCTCGCACAGATACGCAGTATTTT
CDR3: CASSYPKPGLASRTDTQYF

D: .
J: TRBJ2-1
size: many
length: 16
V: TRBV10-3
DNA: TGTGCCATCAGTGAGAGTGTTGTTAGCTCCTACAATGAGCAGTTCTTC
CDR3: CAISESVVSSYNEQFF

D: TRBD2
J: TRBJ2-7
size: few
length: 16
V: TRBV7-2
DNA: TGTGCCAGCAGCTTCCTCTGGGGTAGCGGGGGGACCGAGCAGTACTTC
CDR3: CASSFLWGSGGTEQYF

D: .
J: TRBJ2-5
size: many
length: 12
V: TRBV6-2/TRBV6-3
DNA: TGTGCCAGCAAACTTAGGGAGGAGACCCAGTACTTC
CDR3: CASKLREETQYF

D: .
J: TRBJ2-4
size: many
length: 18
V: TRBV4-3
DNA: TGCGCCAGCAGCCAAGAATGGAGGCGGGGCGCAGCCAAAAACATTCAGTACTTC
CDR3: CASSQEWRRGAAKNIQYF

D: .
J: TRBJ2-7
size: .
length: 14
V: TRBV6-1
DNA: TGTGCCAGCAGTACCGGACTCACTTCCTACGAGCAGTACTTC
CDR3: CASSTGLTSYEQYF

D: .
J: TRBJ2-2
size: .
length: 14
V: TRBV4-1
DNA: TGCGCCAGCAGCCAAGACGCAGGGCCCGGGGAGCTGTTTTTT
CDR3: CASSQDAGPGELFF

D: .
J: TRBJ2-1
size: many
length: 14
V: TRBV28
DNA: TGTGCCAGCAGTTTCTGGGAGCGGGCTGGAGAGCAGTTCTTC
CDR3: CASSFWERAGEQFF

D: .
J: TRBJ2-3
size: few
length: 14
V: TRBV20-1
DNA: TGCAGTGCCCCCACGGGCGGAGGTGAGGATACGCAGTATTTT
CDR3: CSAPTGGGEDTQYF

D: .
J: TRBJ2-1
size: .
length: 16
V: TRBV20-1
DNA: TGCAGTGCTAGGGGGGGAGAGGGGGGAGACTACAATGAGCAGTTCTTC
CDR3: CSARGGEGGDYNEQFF

D: .
J: TRBJ2-1
size: many
length: 15
V: TRBV7-2
DNA: TGTGCCAGCAGCTTAGGTGGCGGAACCTACAATGAGCAGTTCTTC
CDR3: CASSLGGGTYNEQFF

D: .
J: TRBJ1-1
size: .
length: 16
V: TRBV6-5
DNA: TGTGCCAGCAGTTATTATCAAGGGGATCCGAACACTGAAGCTTTCTTT
CDR3: CASSYYQGDPNTEAFF

D: .
J: TRBJ1-2
size: .
length: 18
V: TRBV21-1
DNA: TGTGCCAGCAGCAAAGAGGGACAGGGGGCCGATAGTGGATATGGCTACACCTTC
CDR3: CASSKEGQGADSGYGYTF